Listed here are 10 T cell receptor beta chains from one sample, sequenced in a study of blood T cell repertoires in COVID-19. Produced via immunoSEQ multiplex PCR; TCRdb's table is partial and in-frame only. The repertoire includes 300,000 to 450,000 clones, more than 65% of them detected once, and about 1.2% sits in the top ten. Sequenced material: peripheral blood. The receptors shown here come from a human donor with acute or convalescent COVID-19. The donor label of this sample is uncertain.

V gene TRBV6-5 combines with J gene TRBJ2-2; D may be TRBD1 (6 bases). V was trimmed by 6 bases and J by 5 bases, leaving 16 bases between them. This CDR3 has 15 residues. Germline V CDR1 and CDR2: MNHEY, SVGAGI. The CDR3 sequence is CASSRLDSKTGELFF. The CDR3, as DNA: TGTGCCAGCAGCCGCTTGGACAGTAAAACCGGGGAGCTGTTTTTT.

The chain combines TRBV12-3 or TRBV12-4 with TRBJ2-2, with D perhaps TRBD1 (6 bases). Trimming pared 8 bases from V and 3 bases from J, leaving 10 bases between. There are 13 residues in the CDR3. The CDR3 nucleotides are TGTGCCAGCCAGGGGTCCTACACCGGGGAGCTGTTTTTT. It yields the protein CASQGSYTGELFF.

The CDR3: CASSLGLSNEKLFF. In nucleotides, the CDR3 is TGTGCCAGCAGCTTGGGACTGTCAAATGAAAAACTGTTTTTT. The chain recombines TRBV5-6 with TRBJ1-4, with D hard to call. With 0 bases removed from V and 5 bases from J, the gap between germline ends came to 8 bases. This CDR3 comprises 14 residues. Germline V gives CDR1 SGHDT, CDR2 YYEEEE.

With regard to this clone: A junction end diverges from the germline sequence, so it may reflect a read error. This rearrangement joins TRBV10-2 to TRBJ2-7; tentatively, D is TRBD1 (8 bases). CDR1 is WSHSY and CDR2 is SAAADI in the germline V gene. This CDR3 is 17 amino acids long. CDR3 DNA: TGCGCCAGCAGTGAGCGGCAGGGGGCGCGGGGGTCCTCCGAGCAGTACTTC. It codes for CASSERQGARGSSEQYF.

The chain employs TRBV10-3 and TRBJ1-2, with D hard to call. The CDR3 totals 11 residues. Germline V gives CDR1 ENHRY, CDR2 SYGVKD. Trimming cost V 3 bases and J 4 bases, with 3 bases left between them. Written as DNA, the CDR3 is TGTGCCATCAGTGACGGCTATGGCTACACCTTC. This gives the protein CAISDGYGYTF.

This rearrangement joins TRBV28 to TRBJ1-5; TRBD1 is a possible D gene (6 bases). V was clipped by 3 bases and J by 4 bases, with 16 bases between them. The CDR3 extends over 16 amino acids. Germline V lookup: CDR1 MDHEN, CDR2 SYDVKM. In nucleotides, the CDR3 is TGTGCCAGCAGTTTCAGGGGAAGAGATTATAATCAGCCCCAGCATTTT. Its translation: CASSFRGRDYNQPQHF. Together with reference TRBV28 and TRBJ1-5, the CDR3 gives the full variable domain: DVKVTQSSRYLVKRTGEKVFLECVQDMDHENMFWYRQDPGLGLRLIYFSYDVKMKEKGDIPEGYSVSREKKERFSLILESASTNQTSMYLCASSFRGRDYNQPQHFGDGTRLSIL.

CDR3 DNA: TGCGCCAGCAGCTCCGGGACAGGGCAGAAAGATACGCAGTATTTT. Its translation is CASSSGTGQKDTQYF. The chain combines TRBV5-1 with TRBJ2-3, with 9 bases that match TRBD1. The CDR3 loop spans 15 amino acids. The V gene's germline CDR1 is SGHRS and CDR2 YFSETQ. Losses at the gene ends were 3 bases for V and 5 bases for J; bases not matched to a gene: 7.

This chain connects TRBV10-3 to TRBJ1-1; TRBD1 matches at 9 bases. This CDR3 has 14 amino acids. The V and J ends lost 6 bases and 6 bases, in that order; junction bases with no gene match: 8. Germline V gene lookup returns CDR1 ENHRY and CDR2 SYGVKD. The CDR3 protein is CAISAGTGISEAFF. The CDR3 coding sequence is TGTGCCATCAGCGCCGGGACAGGGATTTCTGAAGCTTTCTTT.

The genes are TRBV9 and TRBJ2-2; TRBD1 aligns across 7 bases. CDR3 length equals 16 residues. Unmatched junction bases numbered 7, after V lost 2 bases and J lost 3 bases. From germline, CDR1 is SGDLS and CDR2 YYNGEE. The CDR3 region is CASSVRQGRDTGELFF. The DNA of the CDR3 is TGTGCCAGCAGCGTTAGACAGGGACGGGACACCGGGGAGCTGTTTTTT.

The V and J genes are TRBV5-1 and TRBJ2-7; D is possibly TRBD2 (6 bases). The CDR3 extends over 15 amino acids. V was pared by 2 bases and J by 0 bases, with 12 bases between. Germline-derived CDR1 and CDR2 are SGHRS and YFSETQ. CDR3 region: CASSFSWGGSYEQYF. Here the CDR3 DNA reads TGCGCCAGCAGCTTCTCTTGGGGAGGCTCCTACGAGCAGTACTTC.